The subject of this entry is one TCR beta chain. The CDR3 contains 14 residues. The V segment lost 4 bases and the J segment 3 bases; nucleotides outside the gene matches: 3. Germline V gives CDR1 LGHDT, CDR2 YNNKEL (reference sequence). This sample stems from a study of blood T cell repertoires in COVID-19. The data were produced by immunoSEQ multiplex PCR, yet TCRdb's version contains in-frame clones alone and is incomplete. This table has approximately 500,000 clones, less than 90% appearing once. Sequencing was carried out using peripheral blood. This receptor was obtained from a woman between 45 and 65 years old with COVID-19, enrolled during active disease. This chain connects TRBV3-1 (or the pseudogene TRBV3-2) to TRBJ1-5; 7 bases are shared with TRBD1. CDR3 sequence: CASSPRGTNQPQHF. The CDR3 DNA is TGTGCCAGCAGCCCCAGGGGGACCAATCAGCCCCAGCATTTT.